This TCR beta chain was sequenced for a study of blood T cell repertoires in COVID-19. This CDR3 has 16 amino acids. The germline gives CDR1 SGHRS, CDR2 YFSETQ. The junction had 8 bases not matched to a gene; V was cut back by 4 bases and J by 3 bases. Cohorts were determined from participant-reported clinical history. Libraries were prepared by immunoSEQ multiplex PCR; TCRdb keeps only in-frame clonotypes and omits some of them. This table holds under 500,000 clones, nearly 90% found once. This receptor was taken from a woman younger than 30 with acute COVID-19. This sequence joins TRBV5-1 and TRBJ1-2; 11 nucleotides agree with TRBD1. Sequencing was performed on PBMCs or T cells enriched from blood (not recorded which). CDR3 nucleotides: TGCGCCAGCAGCCGCCTGGACAGGGGGCAGGACTATGGCTACACCTTC. This encodes CASSRLDRGQDYGYTF.